Shown below are 11 T cell receptor beta chains from a single sample sequenced in a study of cytomegalovirus exposure and HLA in healthy donors. 60 Vbeta and 13 Jbeta primers were used in PCR. TCRdb's copy holds only in-frame clones and misses some; the assay was immunoSEQ multiplex PCR. The sample carries around 82,000 clones, 60% to 85% recorded once. The specimen sequenced was PBMCs. These receptors all stem from a male donor in good health and CMV-seropositive.

The table lists this clone with a few counts. This rearrangement joins TRBV5-1 to TRBJ1-2; 9 bases line up with TRBD1. Germline V gives CDR1 SGHRS, CDR2 YFSETQ. Germline trimming cut 2 bases from V and 9 bases from J; bases unmatched to any gene: 8. This CDR3 has 14 amino acids. In nucleotides, the CDR3 is TGCGCCAGCAGCTTATCCGGGACAGGGAGCAGCTACACCTTC. Its translation is CASSLSGTGSSYTF.

The chain employs TRBV19 and TRBJ1-5, with 8 bases fitting TRBD1. This CDR3 spans 14 amino acids. CDR1 is LNHDA and CDR2 is SQIVND in the germline V gene (reference sequence). V dropped 7 bases and J dropped 8; count of bases not matched to a gene: 10. CDR3 nucleotides: TGTGCCAGTAAAACGGCAGGGGGCGATGAGCCCCAGCATTTT. It yields the protein CASKTAGGDEPQHF.

This chain connects TRBV7-9 to TRBJ1-6; no clear D. The CDR3 runs 14 residues. Germline lookup yields CDR1 SEHNR and CDR2 FQNEAQ (reference sequence). V lost 3 bases, J lost 9 bases, and 12 bases lay in between. This CDR3 reads CASSFMADASPLHF. In DNA, the CDR3 is TGTGCCAGCAGCTTTATGGCAGATGCTTCACCCCTCCACTTT.

J is TRBJ1-1 and V is TRBV6-1, with D unclear. The CDR3 spans 14 residues. The germline V gene encodes CDR1 MNHNS and CDR2 SASEGT. V was trimmed by 6 bases and J by 1 base, leaving 12 bases between them. In DNA, the CDR3 is TGTGCCAGCAGAACCGGGAGATCGAACACTGAAGCTTTCTTT. Amino acid sequence: CASRTGRSNTEAFF.

The rearrangement uses TRBV6-5 and TRBJ1-6; TRBD1 might be the D (5 bases). CDR1 is MNHEY, CDR2 SVGAGI, per germline. V was clipped by 5 bases and J by 12 bases, with 14 bases between them. The CDR3 totals 13 residues. As DNA, the CDR3 is TGTGCCAGCAGTGAGACAGTTTGGGGACCCCTCCACTTT. Its translation is CASSETVWGPLHF.

This rearrangement joins TRBV4-2 to TRBJ2-7, with D unclear. Trimming left V 3 bases short and J 3 bases short, with 6 bases between. The CDR3 length is 12 residues. From germline, CDR1 is LGHNA and CDR2 YNFKEQ. CDR3 nucleotides: TGTGCCAGCAGCCAGCCTAGCTACGAGCAGTACTTC. Translated, it gives CASSQPSYEQYF.

This clone showed up just once. The chain has TRBV7-2 and TRBJ2-7; D gene unclear. V lost 0 bases and J 1 base, leaving 7 bases between the germline ends. The CDR3 is 14 amino acids. Looked up from germline, CDR1 is SGHTA and CDR2 is FQGNSA. CDR3 DNA: TGTGCCAGCAGCTTAGCGCAGTATTCCTACGAGCAGTACTTC. This codes for CASSLAQYSYEQYF.

The gene calls are TRBV28 and TRBJ1-3; D is unclear. V was clipped by 6 bases and J by 5 bases, with 8 bases between them. Germline V gene lookup returns CDR1 MDHEN and CDR2 SYDVKM. The CDR3 is 12 amino acids. CDR3 nucleotides: TGTGCCAGCAGCTCCGGGAGAAACACCATATATTTT. Its translation: CASSSGRNTIYF.

The genes are TRBV2 and TRBJ2-5; TRBD2 agrees at 9 bases. The V and J ends lost 10 bases and 1 base, in that order; junction bases with no gene match: 4. CDR3 length: 13 amino acids. The V gene's germline CDR1 is SNHLY and CDR2 FYNNEI. CDR3 bases: TGTGCCACCTCGGGACTAGCCCAAGAGACCCAGTACTTC. Translating it yields CATSGLAQETQYF.

The chain joins TRBV10-2 to TRBJ1-2; D is unresolved. The germline V gene has CDR1 WSHSY and CDR2 SAAADI. This CDR3 is 14 amino acids long. V dropped 3 bases and J dropped 4 bases, with 12 bases sitting between them. This chain's CDR3 is CASSDPTRLYGYTF. CDR3 bases: TGCGCCAGCAGTGATCCCACAAGACTCTATGGCTACACCTTC.

This clone occurred a few times. V and J are TRBV11-3 and TRBJ1-1; unclear D gene. Deletions cut 2 bases from V and 0 bases from J, with 7 bases between. The CDR3 is made up of 14 amino acids. CDR1 is SGHNT and CDR2 is YENEEA in the germline V gene. Here the CDR3 reads CASSLNRMNTEAFF. The CDR3 DNA sequence: TGTGCCAGCAGCTTAAACAGAATGAACACTGAAGCTTTCTTT.